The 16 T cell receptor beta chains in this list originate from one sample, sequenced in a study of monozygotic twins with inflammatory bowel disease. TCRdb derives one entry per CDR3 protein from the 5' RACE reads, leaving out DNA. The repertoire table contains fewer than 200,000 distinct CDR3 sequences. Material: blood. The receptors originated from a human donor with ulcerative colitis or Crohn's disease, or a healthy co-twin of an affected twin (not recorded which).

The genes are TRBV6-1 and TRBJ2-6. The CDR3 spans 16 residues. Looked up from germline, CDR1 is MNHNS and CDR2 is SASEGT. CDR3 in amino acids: CASSDTLYSGANVLTF.

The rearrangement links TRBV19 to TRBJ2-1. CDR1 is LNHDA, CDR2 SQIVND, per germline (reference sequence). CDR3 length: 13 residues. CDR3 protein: CASQLGPYNEQFF.

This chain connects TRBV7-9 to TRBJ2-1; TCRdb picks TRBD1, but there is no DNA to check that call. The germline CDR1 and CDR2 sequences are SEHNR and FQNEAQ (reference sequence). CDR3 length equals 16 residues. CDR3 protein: CASSSAGTPLGNEQFF.

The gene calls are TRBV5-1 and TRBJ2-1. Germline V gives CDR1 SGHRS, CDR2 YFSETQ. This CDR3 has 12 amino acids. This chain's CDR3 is CASSVGPHQQFF.

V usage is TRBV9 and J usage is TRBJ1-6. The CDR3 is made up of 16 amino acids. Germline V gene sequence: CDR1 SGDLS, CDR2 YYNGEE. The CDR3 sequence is CASSVGRGLTMSPLHF.

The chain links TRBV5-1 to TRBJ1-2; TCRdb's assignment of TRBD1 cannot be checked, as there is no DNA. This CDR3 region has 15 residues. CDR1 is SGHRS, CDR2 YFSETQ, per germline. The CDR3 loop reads CASSSDFQGNYGYTF.

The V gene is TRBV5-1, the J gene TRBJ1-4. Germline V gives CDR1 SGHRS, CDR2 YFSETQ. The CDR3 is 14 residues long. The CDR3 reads CASSLNPRPEKLFF.

CDR3 region: CASSLVGGNTEAFF. The chain joins TRBV7-2 to TRBJ1-1; there is no DNA to check the TCRdb D call of TRBD1. The CDR3 totals 14 residues. Germline loops: CDR1 SGHTA, CDR2 FQGNSA.

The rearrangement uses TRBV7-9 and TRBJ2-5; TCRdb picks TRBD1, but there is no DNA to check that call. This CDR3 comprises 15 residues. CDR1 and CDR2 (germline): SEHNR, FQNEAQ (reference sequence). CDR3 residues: CASSHRLTVQETQYF.

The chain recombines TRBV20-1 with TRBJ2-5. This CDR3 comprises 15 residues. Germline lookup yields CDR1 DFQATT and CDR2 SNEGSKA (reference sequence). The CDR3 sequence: CSARDQGTGEETQYF.

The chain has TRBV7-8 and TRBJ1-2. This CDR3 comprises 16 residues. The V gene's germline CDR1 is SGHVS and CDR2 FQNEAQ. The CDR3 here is CASSLAVGGRSYGYTF.

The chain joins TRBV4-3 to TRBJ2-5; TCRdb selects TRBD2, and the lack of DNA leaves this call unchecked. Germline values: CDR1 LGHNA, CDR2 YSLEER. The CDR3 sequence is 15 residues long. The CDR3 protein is CASSQIWTSRETQYF.

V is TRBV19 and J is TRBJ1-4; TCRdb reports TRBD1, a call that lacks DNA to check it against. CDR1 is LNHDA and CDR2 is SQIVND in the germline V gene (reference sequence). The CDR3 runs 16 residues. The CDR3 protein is CASSIRRRGPDEQLFF.

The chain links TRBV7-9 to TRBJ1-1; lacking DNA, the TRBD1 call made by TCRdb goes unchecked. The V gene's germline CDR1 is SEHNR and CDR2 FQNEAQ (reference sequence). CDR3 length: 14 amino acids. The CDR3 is CASSSNRVGTEAFF.

CDR3 sequence: CASSLSGLSGNTIYF. The chain joins TRBV5-1 to TRBJ1-3; without DNA, the TCRdb call of TRBD1 cannot be checked. The CDR3 spans 15 residues. The germline CDR1 and CDR2 sequences are SGHRS and YFSETQ. Complete variable domain (other parts from reference TRBV5-1 and TRBJ1-3): KAGVTQTPRYLIKTRGQQVTLSCSPISGHRSVSWYQQTPGQGLQFLFEYFSETQRNKGNFPGRFSGRQFSNSRSEMNVSTLELGDSALYLCASSLSGLSGNTIYFGEGSWLTVV.

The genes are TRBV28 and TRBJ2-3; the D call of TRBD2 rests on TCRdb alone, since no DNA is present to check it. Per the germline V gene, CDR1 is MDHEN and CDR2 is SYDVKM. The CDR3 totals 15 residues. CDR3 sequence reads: CASTLREGDTDTQYF.